The source of this T cell receptor (beta chain) is a study of shared clonotypes between healthy human individuals. Germline CDR1 and CDR2: LNHNV and YYDKDF (reference sequence). This CDR3 spans 16 amino acids. Repertoires were generated with immunoSEQ multiplex PCR, while TCRdb's copy carries only in-frame clones and drops some. Of hundreds of thousands of clones detected, around 80% appear once; the ten largest clones hold around 12%. There are a few counts of this clone. This receptor was obtained from a woman aged 40 to 50 in good health. Some clones in this sample may be carry-over from other donors' samples. Sequencing input: PBMCs. J is TRBJ2-5 and V is TRBV15, with 8 bases identical to TRBD2. The J call may be incorrect, as the DNA end agrees better with TRBJ2-7. The CDR3 loop reads CATSRGPGLGTYEQYF. Written as DNA, the CDR3 is TGTGCCACCAGCCGCGGGCCGGGACTAGGCACCTACGAGCAGTACTTC.